This T cell receptor beta chain stems from a study of blood T cell repertoires in COVID-19. The wider study: Researchers got acute and convalescent COVID-19 samples from the United States, Italy and Spain. The analysed material was cDNA or gDNA that came from T cells, B-cell-depleted T cells, or PBMCs.

In the authors' methods: Estimation of nucleated cell counts relied on the amplification of reference gene primers. Generated by immunoSEQ multiplex PCR, the TCRdb table keeps only in-frame clones and is missing some. V, J and clone size are taken as reported in that table, and D and trimming were inferred from the DNA itself. The data contain 370,000 or so clones, about 80% of them singletons. CDR3 length: 14 amino acids. Looked up from germline, CDR1 is SEHNR and CDR2 is FQNEAQ (reference sequence). Between the trimmed V and J ends, which lost 3 bases and 4 bases, there was a span of 10 bases. This clone has only a few counts.

This TCR derives from a human donor with acute or convalescent COVID-19. The donor label of this sample is uncertain. The sample consisted of peripheral blood. This chain uses TRBV7-9 with TRBJ2-1; the D gene is possibly TRBD1 (5 bases). CDR3 sequence (DNA): TGTGCCAGCAGCTTCGCGACAGCTTACAATGAGCAGTTCTTC. This encodes CASSFATAYNEQFF.